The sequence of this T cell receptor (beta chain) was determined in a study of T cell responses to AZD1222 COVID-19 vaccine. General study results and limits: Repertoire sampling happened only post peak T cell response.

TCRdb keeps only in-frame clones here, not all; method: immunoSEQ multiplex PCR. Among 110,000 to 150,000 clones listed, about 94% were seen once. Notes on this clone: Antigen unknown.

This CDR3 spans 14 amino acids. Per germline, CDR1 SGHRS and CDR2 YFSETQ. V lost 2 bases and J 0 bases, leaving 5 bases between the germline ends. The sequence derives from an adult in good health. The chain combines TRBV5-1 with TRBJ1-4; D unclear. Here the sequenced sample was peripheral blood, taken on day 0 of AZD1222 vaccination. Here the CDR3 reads CASSFGATNEKLFF. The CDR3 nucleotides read TGCGCCAGCAGCTTCGGGGCAACTAATGAAAAACTGTTTTTT.